The 10 T cell receptor beta chains below were found in one sample sequenced in a study of CD8 T cells in ankylosing spondylitis. General study results and limits: Ankylosing spondylitis blood seemed to carry a telltale TCR beta motif made of under 10 highly homologous variants.

TCRdb passed the 5' RACE reads through MiXCR, listing each CDR3 protein once. Among about 500,000 distinct CDR3 sequences listed, roughly an eighth were seen once. These receptors' targets are unknown. The specimen was blood, either unsorted or a sorted T cell fraction (not recorded which). The receptors stem from a male donor with ankylosing spondylitis.

This clonotype has ten or more counts. This chain connects TRBV20-1 to TRBJ1-1; 8 positions agree with TRBD1. The J segment lost 6 bases and the V segment lost 1 base, leaving 13 bases of the junction unmatched. This CDR3 comprises 16 residues. Germline loops: CDR1 DFQATT, CDR2 SNEGSKA (reference sequence). CDR3 coding DNA: TGCAGTGCTAGAGGCGACGGACAGGGAGGAGGGTCTGAAGCTTTCTTT. Translating it yields CSARGDGQGGGSEAFF.

This chain connects TRBV5-1 to TRBJ2-7; 9 bases are a match to TRBD2. Germline trimming cut 0 bases from V and 2 bases from J; bases unmatched to any gene: 9. From germline, CDR1 is SGHRS and CDR2 YFSETQ. The CDR3 is 17 residues long. The CDR3 bases are TGCGCCAGCAGCTTGGATGGTAGCGGGAGTTCAGCCTACGAGCAGTACTTC. Amino acid sequence: CASSLDGSGSSAYEQYF.

This clonotype occurred a few times. V gene TRBV7-8 combines with J gene TRBJ2-1, with 9 bases that match TRBD2. The CDR3 runs 15 residues. V lost 6 bases to trimming and J lost 3 bases; unmatched junction nucleotides: 6. Germline values: CDR1 SGHVS, CDR2 FQNEAQ. CDR3 residues: CASSRAGGRYNEQFF. DNA for the CDR3: TGTGCCAGCAGTCGAGCGGGAGGTCGCTACAATGAGCAGTTCTTC.

This clonotype was detected ten times or more. This chain uses TRBV5-1 with TRBJ2-1, with 7 bases matching TRBD2. After removal of 4 bases from V and 0 bases from J, the junction contained 7 bases not matched to a gene. There are 16 residues in the CDR3. CDR1 SGHRS and CDR2 YFSETQ come from the germline V gene. The CDR3 loop reads CASSLGLGSSYNEQFF. CDR3 nucleotide sequence: TGCGCCAGCAGCCTAGGACTAGGGAGCTCCTACAATGAGCAGTTCTTC.

The chain has TRBV20-1 and TRBJ2-7, with D tentatively TRBD2 (5 bases). This CDR3 is built from 14 residues. Per germline, CDR1 DFQATT and CDR2 SNEGSKA (reference sequence). V was clipped by 3 bases and J by 2 bases, with 14 bases between them. The CDR3, as DNA: TGCAGTGCTAGTGCCCAGAGCGGTACCTACGAGCAGTACTTC. Translating gives CSASAQSGTYEQYF.

This clonotype came up a few times. CDR3 amino acids: CASSLQGDSQYNEQFF. The CDR3, as DNA: TGTGCCAGCAGTTTACAGGGAGACTCTCAATACAATGAGCAGTTCTTC. The chain links TRBV5-5 to TRBJ2-1; D possibly corresponds to TRBD1 (6 bases). The CDR3 is 16 amino acids. Germline CDR1 is SGHKS and CDR2 is YYEKEE (reference sequence). V lost 5 bases and J 4 bases, leaving 19 bases between the germline ends.

V and J are TRBV3-1 and TRBJ2-7; tentative D call: TRBD2 (5 bases). The V gene's germline CDR1 is LGHDT and CDR2 YNNKEL (reference sequence). The CDR3 consists of 13 residues. The V end lost 1 base, the J end lost 6 bases, and 10 bases lay between the germline ends. The CDR3 protein is CASSQAGSVEQYF. The CDR3 DNA reads as TGTGCCAGCAGCCAAGCGGGGAGCGTCGAGCAGTACTTC.

The rearrangement uses TRBV5-5 and TRBJ2-6; TRBD2 might be the D (5 bases). Germline V gene lookup returns CDR1 SGHKS and CDR2 YYEKEE (reference sequence). CDR3 length equals 17 residues. Trimming took 1 base from V and 4 from J, leaving 15 bases between them. The CDR3 nucleotides are TGTGCCAGCAGCTTGATTCCGGGGTCGACCGGGGCCAACGTCCTGACTTTC. It encodes CASSLIPGSTGANVLTF.

V gene TRBV5-6 combines with J gene TRBJ2-5, with a tentative D call TRBD2 (5 bases). Per the germline V gene, CDR1 is SGHDT and CDR2 is YYEEEE. V lost 4 bases and J 2 bases, leaving 12 bases between the germline ends. CDR3 length: 14 residues. This CDR3 reads CASSGSGGQETQYF. The CDR3, as DNA: TGTGCCAGCAGCGGGAGCGGTGGACAAGAGACCCAGTACTTC.

This clonotype showed up just a few times. V usage is TRBV24-1 and J usage is TRBJ2-1; TRBD2 matches 7 bases. CDR1 and CDR2 (germline): KGHDR, SFDVKD. CDR3 length: 16 residues. Germline trimming cut 3 bases from V and 7 bases from J; bases unmatched to any gene: 11. The CDR3 nucleotides read TGTGCCACCAGTGATGTGGGGGGACTATTGGATAATGAGCAGTTCTTC. This gives the protein CATSDVGGLLDNEQFF.